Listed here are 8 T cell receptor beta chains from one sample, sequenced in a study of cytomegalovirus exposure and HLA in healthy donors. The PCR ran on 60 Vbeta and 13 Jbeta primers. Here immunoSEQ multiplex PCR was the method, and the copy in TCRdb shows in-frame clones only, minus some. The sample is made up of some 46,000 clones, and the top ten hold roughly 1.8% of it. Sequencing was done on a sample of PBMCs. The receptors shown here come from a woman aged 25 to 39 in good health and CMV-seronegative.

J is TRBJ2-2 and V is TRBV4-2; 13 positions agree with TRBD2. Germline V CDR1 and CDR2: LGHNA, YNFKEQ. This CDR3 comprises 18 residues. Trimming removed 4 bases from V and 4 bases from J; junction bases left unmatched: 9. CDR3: CASSRKLAGGPSTGELFF. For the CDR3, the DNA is TGTGCCAGCAGCCGGAAACTAGCGGGAGGGCCCAGCACCGGGGAGCTGTTTTTT.

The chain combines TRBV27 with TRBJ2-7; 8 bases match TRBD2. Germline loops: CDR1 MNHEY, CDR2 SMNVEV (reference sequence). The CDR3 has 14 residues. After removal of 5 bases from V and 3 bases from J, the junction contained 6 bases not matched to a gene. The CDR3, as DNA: TGTGCCAGCAGTGCGCTCGGGAGGGGCTACGAGCAGTACTTC. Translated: CASSALGRGYEQYF.

The CDR3 region has the DNA TGTGCCAGTACCCCAAGAGCTAGCGGGAGGTACAATGAGCAGTTCTTC. Its protein product is CASTPRASGRYNEQFF. The chain links TRBV19 to TRBJ2-1; 11 positions agree with TRBD2. This CDR3 has 16 amino acids. CDR1 is LNHDA and CDR2 is SQIVND in the germline V gene (reference sequence). Losses at the gene ends were 7 bases for V and 4 bases for J; bases not matched to a gene: 9.

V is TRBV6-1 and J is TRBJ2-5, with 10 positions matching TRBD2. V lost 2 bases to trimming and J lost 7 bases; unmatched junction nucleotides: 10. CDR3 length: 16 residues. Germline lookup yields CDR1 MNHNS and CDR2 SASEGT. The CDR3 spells CASSESPSGRLVTQYF. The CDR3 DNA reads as TGTGCCAGCAGTGAATCCCCTAGCGGGAGACTTGTGACCCAGTACTTC.

In DNA form, the CDR3 reads TGTGCCAGCAGCTTGGGGACAGGGGTTGGCTACACCTTC. It encodes CASSLGTGVGYTF. The rearrangement links TRBV5-6 to TRBJ1-2; 9 bases map to TRBD1. The length of the CDR3 is 13 residues. After removal of 0 bases from V and 7 bases from J, the junction contained 1 base not matched to a gene. Germline V gene lookup returns CDR1 SGHDT and CDR2 YYEEEE.

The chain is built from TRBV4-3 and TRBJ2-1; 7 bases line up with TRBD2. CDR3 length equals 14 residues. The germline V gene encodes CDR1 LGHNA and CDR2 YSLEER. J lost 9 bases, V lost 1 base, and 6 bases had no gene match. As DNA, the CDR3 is TGCGCCAGCAGCCAAGGTCCCCGGGAGGCTGAGCAGTTCTTC. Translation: CASSQGPREAEQFF.

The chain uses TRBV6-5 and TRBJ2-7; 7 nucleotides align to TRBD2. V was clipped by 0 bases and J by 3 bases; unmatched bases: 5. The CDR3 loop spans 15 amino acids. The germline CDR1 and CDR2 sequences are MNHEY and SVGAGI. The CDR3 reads CASSYSASGHYEQYF. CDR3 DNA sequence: TGTGCCAGCAGTTACTCGGCTAGCGGACACTACGAGCAGTACTTC.

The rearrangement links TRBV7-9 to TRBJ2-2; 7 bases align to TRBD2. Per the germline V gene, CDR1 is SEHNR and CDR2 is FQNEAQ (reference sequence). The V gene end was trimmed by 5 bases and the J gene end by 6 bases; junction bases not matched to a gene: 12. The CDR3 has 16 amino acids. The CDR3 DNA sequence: TGTGCCAGCAGCCCCTCTGGGGGGGGGAAGGCCGGGGAGCTGTTTTTT. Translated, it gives CASSPSGGGKAGELFF.